This entry features one T cell receptor (beta chain) sequence. V shed 5 bases and J shed 9 bases, with 11 bases lying between them. The CDR3 has 13 residues. In germline, CDR1 is SGHVS, CDR2 FQNEAQ. Study processing details: By means of reference gene primer amplification, nucleated cell counts were estimated. Sequencing used immunoSEQ multiplex PCR; TCRdb keeps in-frame clones, though not all of them. The V and J calls and clone size are taken from that table; D and trimming were inferred from the DNA. The table lists 250,000 or so clones, 86% of them singletons. These data come from a study of blood T cell repertoires in COVID-19.

The sequence was collected from a woman aged 25 to 39 with active or convalescent COVID-19. Sequencing was done on a sample of peripheral blood. The rearrangement links TRBV7-8 to TRBJ1-6, with TRBD1 as a possible D gene (6 bases). CDR3 protein: CASSRKGGSPLHF. CDR3 bases: TGTGCCAGCAGCCGGAAAGGGGGTTCACCCCTCCACTTT.